This T cell receptor (beta chain) originates from a study of shared clonotypes between healthy human individuals. The donors, all of them Caucasian adults, lived in Nashville, Tennessee. Trimming at V came to 0 bases and at J to 0 bases, leaving 3 bases not matched to a gene. The CDR3 extends over 15 amino acids. The V gene's germline CDR1 is SGDLS and CDR2 YYNGEE. Study-wide results and caveats: Non-shared clonotypes showed lower generation probabilities than clonotypes common to all four donors.

Each cell subset's genomic DNA was divided evenly among several immunoSEQ plates. Profiling relied on immunoSEQ multiplex PCR, and the TCRdb table lists in-frame clones only, not all of them. Of 2.3 million or so clones listed, 90% to 95% were seen once; the top ten hold under 0.45%. This clone was detected once. Antigen unknown. This sequence was found in a man aged 18 to 29 in good health. Some clones in this sample may be carry-over from other donors' samples. V and J are TRBV9 and TRBJ2-7; 7 nucleotides agree with TRBD1. The sample taken for sequencing was naive CD4+ T cells from PBMCs. The subset was: CD45RA+ positively selected. CDR3 in DNA: TGTGCCAGCAGCGTAGTTTGGGACAGCTCCTACGAGCAGTACTTC. Residues: CASSVVWDSSYEQYF.